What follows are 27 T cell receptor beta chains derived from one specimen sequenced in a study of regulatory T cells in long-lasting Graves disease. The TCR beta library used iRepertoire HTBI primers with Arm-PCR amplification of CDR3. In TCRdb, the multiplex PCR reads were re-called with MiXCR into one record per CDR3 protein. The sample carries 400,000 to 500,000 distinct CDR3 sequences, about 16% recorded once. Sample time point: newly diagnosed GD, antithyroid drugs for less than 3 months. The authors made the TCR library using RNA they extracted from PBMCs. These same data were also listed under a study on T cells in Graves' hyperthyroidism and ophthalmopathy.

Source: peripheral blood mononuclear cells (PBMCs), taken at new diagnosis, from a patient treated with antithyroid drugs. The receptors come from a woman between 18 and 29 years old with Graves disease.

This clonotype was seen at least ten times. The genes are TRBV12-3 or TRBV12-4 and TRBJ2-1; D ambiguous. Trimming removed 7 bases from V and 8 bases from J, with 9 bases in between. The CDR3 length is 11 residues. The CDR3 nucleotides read TGTGCCAGCAATTCTTTACATGAGCAGTTCTTC. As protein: CASNSLHEQFF.

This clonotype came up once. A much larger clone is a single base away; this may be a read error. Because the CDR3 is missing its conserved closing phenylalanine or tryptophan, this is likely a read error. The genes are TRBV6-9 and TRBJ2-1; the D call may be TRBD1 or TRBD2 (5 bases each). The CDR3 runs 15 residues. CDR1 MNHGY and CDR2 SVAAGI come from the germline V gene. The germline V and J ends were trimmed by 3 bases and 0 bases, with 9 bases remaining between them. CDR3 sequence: CASSYGAGSYNEQFL. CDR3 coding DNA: TGTGCCAGCAGTTACGGGGCAGGCTCCTACAATGAGCAGTTCCTC.

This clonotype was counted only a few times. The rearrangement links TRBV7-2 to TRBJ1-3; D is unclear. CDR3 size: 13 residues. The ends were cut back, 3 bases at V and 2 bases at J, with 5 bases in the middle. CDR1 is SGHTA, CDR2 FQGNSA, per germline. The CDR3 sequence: CASSFGAGNTIYF. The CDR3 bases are TGTGCCAGCAGCTTTGGGGCTGGAAACACCATATATTTT.

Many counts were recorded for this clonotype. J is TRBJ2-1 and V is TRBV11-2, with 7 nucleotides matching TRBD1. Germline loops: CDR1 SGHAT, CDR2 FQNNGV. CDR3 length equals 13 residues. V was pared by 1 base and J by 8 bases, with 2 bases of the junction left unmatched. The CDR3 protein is CASSLGQGYEQFF. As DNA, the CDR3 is TGTGCCAGCAGCTTAGGACAGGGTTATGAGCAGTTCTTC.

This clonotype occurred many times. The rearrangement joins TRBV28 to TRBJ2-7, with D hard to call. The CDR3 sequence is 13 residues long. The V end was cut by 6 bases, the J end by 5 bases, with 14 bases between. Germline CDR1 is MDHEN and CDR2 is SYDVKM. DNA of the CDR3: TGTGCCAGCAGCCCTACGTCCTTTGACGAGCAGTACTTC. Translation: CASSPTSFDEQYF.

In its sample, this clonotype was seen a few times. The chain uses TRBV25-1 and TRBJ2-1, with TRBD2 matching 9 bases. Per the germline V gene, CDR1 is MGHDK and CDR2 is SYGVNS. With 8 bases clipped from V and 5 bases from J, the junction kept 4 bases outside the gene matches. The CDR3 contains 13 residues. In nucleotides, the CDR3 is TGTGCCAGCGGGGCGGGAGGGGACAATGAGCAGTTCTTC. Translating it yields CASGAGGDNEQFF.

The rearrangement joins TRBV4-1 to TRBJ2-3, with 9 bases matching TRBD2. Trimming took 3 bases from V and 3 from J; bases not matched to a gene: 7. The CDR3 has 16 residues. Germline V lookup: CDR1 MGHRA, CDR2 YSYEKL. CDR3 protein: CASSHAKGLATDTQYF. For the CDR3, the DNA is TGCGCCAGCAGCCACGCGAAGGGACTAGCTACAGATACGCAGTATTTT.

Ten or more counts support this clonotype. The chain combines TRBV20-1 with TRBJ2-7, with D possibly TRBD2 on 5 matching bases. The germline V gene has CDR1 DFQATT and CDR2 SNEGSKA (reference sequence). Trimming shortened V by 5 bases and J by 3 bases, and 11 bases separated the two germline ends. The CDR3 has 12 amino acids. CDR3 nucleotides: TGCAGTGCTGCGAAGGGAGTCTACGAGCAGTACTTC. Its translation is CSAAKGVYEQYF.

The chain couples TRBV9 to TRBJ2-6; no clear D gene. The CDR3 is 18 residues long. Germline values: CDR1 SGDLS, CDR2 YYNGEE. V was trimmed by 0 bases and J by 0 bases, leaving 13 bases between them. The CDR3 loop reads CASSVVGSFGSGANVLTF. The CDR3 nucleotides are TGTGCCAGCAGCGTAGTTGGAAGTTTCGGCTCTGGGGCCAACGTCCTGACTTTC.

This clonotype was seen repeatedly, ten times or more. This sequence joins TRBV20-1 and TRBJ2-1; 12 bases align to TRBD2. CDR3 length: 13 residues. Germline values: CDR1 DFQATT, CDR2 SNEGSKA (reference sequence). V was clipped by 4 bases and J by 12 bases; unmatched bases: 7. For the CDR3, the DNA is TGCAGTGCTAAGGGACTAGCGGGTGGAGGGCAGTTCTTC. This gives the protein CSAKGLAGGGQFF.

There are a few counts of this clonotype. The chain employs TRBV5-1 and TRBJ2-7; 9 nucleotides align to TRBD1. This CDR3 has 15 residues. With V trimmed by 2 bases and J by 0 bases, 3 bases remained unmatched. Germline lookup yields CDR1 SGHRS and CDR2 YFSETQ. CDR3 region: CASSLGTGYSYEQYF. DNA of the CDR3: TGCGCCAGCAGCTTAGGGACAGGGTACTCCTACGAGCAGTACTTC.

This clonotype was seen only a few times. CDR3 sequence reads: CASSSGTRSLTGELFF. The CDR3 DNA is TGCGCCAGCAGCTCCGGGACTAGAAGCCTGACCGGGGAGCTGTTTTTT. The V and J genes are TRBV5-1 and TRBJ2-2, with TRBD2 matching 8 bases. V shed 3 bases, J shed 5 bases, and the junction held 9 bases outside the gene matches. CDR1 is SGHRS and CDR2 is YFSETQ in the germline V gene. The CDR3 runs to 16 residues. The whole variable domain, filled in from reference TRBV5-1 and TRBJ2-2, reads KAGVTQTPRYLIKTRGQQVTLSCSPISGHRSVSWYQQTPGQGLQFLFEYFSETQRNKGNFPGRFSGRQFSNSRSEMNVSTLELGDSALYLCASSSGTRSLTGELFFGEGSRLTVL.

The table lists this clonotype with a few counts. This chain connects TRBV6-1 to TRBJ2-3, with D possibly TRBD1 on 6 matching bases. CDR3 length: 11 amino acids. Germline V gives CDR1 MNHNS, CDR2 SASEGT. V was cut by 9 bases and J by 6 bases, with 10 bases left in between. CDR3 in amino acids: CASQRGDTQYF. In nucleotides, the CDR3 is TGTGCCAGTCAAAGGGGGGATACGCAGTATTTT.

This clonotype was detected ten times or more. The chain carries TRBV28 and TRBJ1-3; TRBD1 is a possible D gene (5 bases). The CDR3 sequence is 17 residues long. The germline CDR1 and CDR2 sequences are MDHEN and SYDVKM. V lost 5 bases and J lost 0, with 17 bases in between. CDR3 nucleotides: TGTGCCAGCAGTCCGGGGTGGCGGGGCGGCTCTGGAAACACCATATATTTT. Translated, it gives CASSPGWRGGSGNTIYF.

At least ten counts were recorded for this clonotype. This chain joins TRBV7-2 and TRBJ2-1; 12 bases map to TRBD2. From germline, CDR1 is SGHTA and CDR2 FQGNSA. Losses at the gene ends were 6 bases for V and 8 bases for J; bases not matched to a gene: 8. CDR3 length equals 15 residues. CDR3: CASRLTSGSTHEQFF. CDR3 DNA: TGTGCCAGCAGACTGACTAGCGGGAGCACACATGAGCAGTTCTTC.

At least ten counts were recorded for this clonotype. The CDR3 DNA follows: TGTGCCAGCAGCCCGCGTCGGGAACCGGGACTAGCGGGACAAGAGACCCAGTACTTC. Amino acids: CASSPRREPGLAGQETQYF. This chain joins TRBV7-9 and TRBJ2-5; TRBD2 matches at 13 bases. CDR1 is SEHNR and CDR2 is FQNEAQ in the germline V gene (reference sequence). The CDR3 runs 19 residues. V shed 5 bases and J 2 bases; nucleotides not matched to a gene: 14.

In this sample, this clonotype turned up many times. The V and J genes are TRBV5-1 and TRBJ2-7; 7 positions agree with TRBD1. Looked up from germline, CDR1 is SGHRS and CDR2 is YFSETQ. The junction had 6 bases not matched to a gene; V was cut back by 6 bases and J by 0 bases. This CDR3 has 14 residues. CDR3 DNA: TGCGCCAGCAAACCCGGGACAGTCTCCTACGAGCAGTACTTC. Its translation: CASKPGTVSYEQYF.

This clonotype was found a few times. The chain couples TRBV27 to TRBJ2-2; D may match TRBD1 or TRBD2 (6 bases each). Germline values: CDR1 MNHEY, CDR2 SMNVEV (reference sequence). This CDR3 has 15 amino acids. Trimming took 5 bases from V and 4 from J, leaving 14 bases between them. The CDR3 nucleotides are TGTGCCAGCAGTAGCCAGGGGCGGGGCACCGGGGAGCTGTTTTTT. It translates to CASSSQGRGTGELFF.

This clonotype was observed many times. This chain's CDR3 is CASSSGVVRGNEQFF. CDR3 nucleotides: TGTGCCAGCAGCTCCGGAGTGGTCCGGGGGAATGAGCAGTTCTTC. The chain is built from TRBV11-2 and TRBJ2-1; TRBD2 is a possible D gene (6 bases). This CDR3 is 15 amino acids long. The V gene's germline CDR1 is SGHAT and CDR2 FQNNGV. Trimming removed 4 bases from V and 7 bases from J, with 17 bases in between.

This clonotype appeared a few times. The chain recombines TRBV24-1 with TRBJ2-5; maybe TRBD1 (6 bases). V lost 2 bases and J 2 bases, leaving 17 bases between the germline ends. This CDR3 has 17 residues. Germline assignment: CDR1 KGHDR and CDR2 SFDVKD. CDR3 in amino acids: CATSDWSRQGGQETQYF. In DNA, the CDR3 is TGTGCCACCAGTGATTGGAGCCGACAAGGGGGTCAAGAGACCCAGTACTTC.

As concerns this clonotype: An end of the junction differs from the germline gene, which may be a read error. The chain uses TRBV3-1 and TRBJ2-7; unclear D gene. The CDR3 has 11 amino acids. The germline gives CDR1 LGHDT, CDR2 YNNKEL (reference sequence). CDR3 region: CASSSAYGQYF. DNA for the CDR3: TGTGCCAGCAGTTCTGCCTACGGGCAGTACTTC.

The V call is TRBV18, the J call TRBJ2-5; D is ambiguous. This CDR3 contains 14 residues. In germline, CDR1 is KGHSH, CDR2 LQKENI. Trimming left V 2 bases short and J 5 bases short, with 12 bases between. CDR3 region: CASSPLRPGETQYF. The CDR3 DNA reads TGTGCCAGCTCACCATTGCGCCCTGGGGAGACCCAGTACTTC.

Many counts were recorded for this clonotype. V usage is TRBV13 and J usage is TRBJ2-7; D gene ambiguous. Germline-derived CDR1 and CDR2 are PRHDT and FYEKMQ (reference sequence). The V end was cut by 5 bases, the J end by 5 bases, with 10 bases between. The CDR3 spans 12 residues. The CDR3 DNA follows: TGTGCCAGCAGCCCCGGCAAGCACGAGCAGTACTTC. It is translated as CASSPGKHEQYF.

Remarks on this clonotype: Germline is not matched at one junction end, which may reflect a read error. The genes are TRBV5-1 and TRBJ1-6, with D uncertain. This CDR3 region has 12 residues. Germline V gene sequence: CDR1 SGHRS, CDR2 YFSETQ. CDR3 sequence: CASSALDSPLHF. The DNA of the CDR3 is TGTGCCAGCAGTGCCCTAGATTCACCCCTCCACTTT.

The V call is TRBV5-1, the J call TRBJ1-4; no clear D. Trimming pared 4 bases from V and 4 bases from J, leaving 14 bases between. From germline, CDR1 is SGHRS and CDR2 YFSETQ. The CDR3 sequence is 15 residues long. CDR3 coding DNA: TGCGCCAGCAGCACCCGAACACCCAATAATGAAAAACTGTTTTTT. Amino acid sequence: CASSTRTPNNEKLFF.

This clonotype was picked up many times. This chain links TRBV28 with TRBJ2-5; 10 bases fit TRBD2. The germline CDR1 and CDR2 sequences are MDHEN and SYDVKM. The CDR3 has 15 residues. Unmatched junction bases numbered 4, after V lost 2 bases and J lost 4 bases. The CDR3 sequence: CASSLNLAGAETQYF. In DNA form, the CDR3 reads TGTGCCAGCAGTTTAAACCTAGCGGGAGCAGAGACCCAGTACTTC.

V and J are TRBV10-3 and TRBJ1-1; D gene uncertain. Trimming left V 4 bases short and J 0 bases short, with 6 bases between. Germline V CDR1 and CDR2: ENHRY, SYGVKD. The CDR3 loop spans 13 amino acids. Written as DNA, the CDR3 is TGTGCCATCAGTGTTGGGGTGAACACTGAAGCTTTCTTT. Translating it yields CAISVGVNTEAFF.